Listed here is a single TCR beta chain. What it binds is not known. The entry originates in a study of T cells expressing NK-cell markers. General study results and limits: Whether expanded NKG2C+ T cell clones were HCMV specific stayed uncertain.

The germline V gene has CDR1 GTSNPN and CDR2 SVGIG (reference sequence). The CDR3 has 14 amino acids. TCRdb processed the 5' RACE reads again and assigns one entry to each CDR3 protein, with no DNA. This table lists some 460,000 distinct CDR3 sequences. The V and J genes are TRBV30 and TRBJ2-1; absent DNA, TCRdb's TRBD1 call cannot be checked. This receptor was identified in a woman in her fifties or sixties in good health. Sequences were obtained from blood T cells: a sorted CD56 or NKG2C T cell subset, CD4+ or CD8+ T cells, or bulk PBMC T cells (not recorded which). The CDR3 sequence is CAWNPDRVYNEQFF.